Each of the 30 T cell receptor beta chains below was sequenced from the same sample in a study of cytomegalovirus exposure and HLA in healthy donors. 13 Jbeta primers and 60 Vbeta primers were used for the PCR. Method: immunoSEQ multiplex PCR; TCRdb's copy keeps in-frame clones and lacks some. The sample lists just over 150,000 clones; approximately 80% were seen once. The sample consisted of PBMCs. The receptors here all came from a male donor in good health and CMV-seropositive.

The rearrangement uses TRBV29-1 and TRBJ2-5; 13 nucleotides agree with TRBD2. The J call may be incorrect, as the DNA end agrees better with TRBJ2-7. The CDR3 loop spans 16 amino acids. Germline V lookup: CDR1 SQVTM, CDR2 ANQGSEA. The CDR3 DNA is TGCAGCGTTGAAGCTGGGACTAGCGGGACACACTACGAGCAGTACTTC. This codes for CSVEAGTSGTHYEQYF.

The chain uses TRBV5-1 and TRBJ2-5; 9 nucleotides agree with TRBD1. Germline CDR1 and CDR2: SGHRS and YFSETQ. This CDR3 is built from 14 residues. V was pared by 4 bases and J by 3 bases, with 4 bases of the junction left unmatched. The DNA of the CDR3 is TGCGCCAGCAGCCCCTGGACAGGGGAAGAGACCCAGTACTTC. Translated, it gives CASSPWTGEETQYF.

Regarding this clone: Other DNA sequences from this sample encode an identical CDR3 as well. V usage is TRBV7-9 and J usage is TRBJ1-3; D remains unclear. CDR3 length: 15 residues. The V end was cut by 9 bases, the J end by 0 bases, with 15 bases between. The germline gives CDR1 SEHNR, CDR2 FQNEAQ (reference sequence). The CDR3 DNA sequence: TGTGCCAGTTTGCGGCAGAGTCTCTCTGGAAACACCATATATTTT. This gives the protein CASLRQSLSGNTIYF.

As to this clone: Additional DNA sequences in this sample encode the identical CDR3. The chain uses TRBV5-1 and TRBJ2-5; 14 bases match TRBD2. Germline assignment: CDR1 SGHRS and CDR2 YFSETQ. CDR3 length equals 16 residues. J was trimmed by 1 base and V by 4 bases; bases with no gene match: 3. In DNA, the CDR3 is TGCGCCAGCAGCCTTGGACTAGCGGGGGGCCAAGAGACCCAGTACTTC. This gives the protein CASSLGLAGGQETQYF.

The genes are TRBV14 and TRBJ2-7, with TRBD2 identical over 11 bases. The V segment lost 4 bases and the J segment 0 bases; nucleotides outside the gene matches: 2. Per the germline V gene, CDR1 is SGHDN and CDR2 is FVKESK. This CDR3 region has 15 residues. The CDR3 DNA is TGTGCCAGCAGCCTAACTAGCGGGAGCTCCTACGAGCAGTACTTC. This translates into CASSLTSGSSYEQYF. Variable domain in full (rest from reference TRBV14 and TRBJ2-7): EAGVTQFPSHSVIEKGQTVTLRCDPISGHDNLYWYRRVMGKEIKFLLHFVKESKQDESGMPNNRFLAERTGGTYSTLKVQPAELEDSGVYFCASSLTSGSSYEQYFGPGTRLTVT.

For the CDR3, the DNA is TGTGCCAGCAGGAAGCCTTTCCTTGCAGAGACCCAGTACTTC. Its protein is CASRKPFLAETQYF. This chain uses TRBV11-2 with TRBJ2-5; D uncertain. This CDR3 contains 14 residues. V lost 6 bases to trimming and J lost 4 bases, with 15 bases between them. Germline V CDR1 and CDR2: SGHAT, FQNNGV.

The CDR3 loop is CASSLVVTGQGATAFF. The CDR3 DNA reads TGTGCCAGCAGCTTGGTAGTCACGGGGCAGGGGGCGACGGCTTTCTTT. This chain uses TRBV5-6 with TRBJ1-1, with 8 bases matching TRBD1. Germline trimming cut 0 bases from V and 11 bases from J; bases unmatched to any gene: 15. Germline CDR1 is SGHDT and CDR2 is YYEEEE. This CDR3 region has 16 residues.

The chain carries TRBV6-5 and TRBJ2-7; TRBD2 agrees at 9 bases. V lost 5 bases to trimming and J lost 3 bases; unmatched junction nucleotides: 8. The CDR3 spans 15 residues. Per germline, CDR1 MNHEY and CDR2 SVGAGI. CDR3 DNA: TGTGCCAGCAGTCTAACGACTAGCGGAAGCTACGAGCAGTACTTC. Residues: CASSLTTSGSYEQYF.

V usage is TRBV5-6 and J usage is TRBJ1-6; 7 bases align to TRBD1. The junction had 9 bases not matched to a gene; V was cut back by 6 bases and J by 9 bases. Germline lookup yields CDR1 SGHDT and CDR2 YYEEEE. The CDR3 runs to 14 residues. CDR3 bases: TGTGCCAGCAAAAGTACAGGGGACGCTTCACCCCTCCACTTT. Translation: CASKSTGDASPLHF. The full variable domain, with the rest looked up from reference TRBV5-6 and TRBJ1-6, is DAGVTQSPTHLIKTRGQQVTLRCSPKSGHDTVSWYQQALGQGPQFIFQYYEEEERQRGNFPDRFSGHQFPNYSSELNVNALLLGDSALYLCASKSTGDASPLHFGNGTRLTVT.

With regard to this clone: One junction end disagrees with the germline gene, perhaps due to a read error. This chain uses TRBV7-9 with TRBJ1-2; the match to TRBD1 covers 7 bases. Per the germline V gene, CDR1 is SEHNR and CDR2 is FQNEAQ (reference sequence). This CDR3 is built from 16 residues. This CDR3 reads CSSSLEAAQGIYGYTF. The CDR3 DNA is TGTTCCAGCAGCTTAGAGGCGGCACAGGGGATCTATGGCTACACCTTC.

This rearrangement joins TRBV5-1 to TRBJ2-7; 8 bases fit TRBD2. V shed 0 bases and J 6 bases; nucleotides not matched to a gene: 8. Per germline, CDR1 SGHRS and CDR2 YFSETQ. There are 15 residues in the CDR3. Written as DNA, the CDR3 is TGCGCCAGCAGCTTGGAAGGAGGACTAGCCTCCGAGCAGTACTTC. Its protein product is CASSLEGGLASEQYF.

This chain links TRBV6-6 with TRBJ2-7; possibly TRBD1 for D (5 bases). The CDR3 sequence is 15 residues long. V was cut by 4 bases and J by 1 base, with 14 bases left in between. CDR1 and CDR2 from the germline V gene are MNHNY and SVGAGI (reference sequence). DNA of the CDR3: TGTGCCAGCAGTTCCCACGCGACAGTTTCCTACGAGCAGTACTTC. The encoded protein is CASSSHATVSYEQYF.

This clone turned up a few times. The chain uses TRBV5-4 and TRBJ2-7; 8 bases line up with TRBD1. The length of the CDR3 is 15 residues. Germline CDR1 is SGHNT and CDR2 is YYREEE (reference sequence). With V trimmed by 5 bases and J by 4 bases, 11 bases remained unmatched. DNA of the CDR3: TGTGCCAGCAGTTCCGGACAGGGTTGGCGGTACGAGCAGTACTTC. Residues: CASSSGQGWRYEQYF.

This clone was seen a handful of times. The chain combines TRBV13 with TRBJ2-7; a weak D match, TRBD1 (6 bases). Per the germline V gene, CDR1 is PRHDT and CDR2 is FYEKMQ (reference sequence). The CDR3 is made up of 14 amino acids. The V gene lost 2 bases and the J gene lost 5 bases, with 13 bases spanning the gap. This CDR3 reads CASSLNRDLHEQYF. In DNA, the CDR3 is TGTGCCAGCAGCTTAAACAGGGATCTCCACGAGCAGTACTTC.

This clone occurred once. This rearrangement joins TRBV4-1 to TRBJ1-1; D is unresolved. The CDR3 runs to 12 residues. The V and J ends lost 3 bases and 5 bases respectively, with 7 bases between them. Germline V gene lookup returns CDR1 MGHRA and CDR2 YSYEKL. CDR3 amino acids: CASSHTRTEAFF. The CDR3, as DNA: TGCGCCAGCAGCCATACGAGGACTGAAGCTTTCTTT.

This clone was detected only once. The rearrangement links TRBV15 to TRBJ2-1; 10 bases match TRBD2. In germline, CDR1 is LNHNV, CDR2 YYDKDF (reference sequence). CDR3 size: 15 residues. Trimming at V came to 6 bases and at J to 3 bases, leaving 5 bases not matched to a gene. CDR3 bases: TGTGCCACCAGGAATAGCGGGAGGAACTACAATGAGCAGTTCTTC. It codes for CATRNSGRNYNEQFF.

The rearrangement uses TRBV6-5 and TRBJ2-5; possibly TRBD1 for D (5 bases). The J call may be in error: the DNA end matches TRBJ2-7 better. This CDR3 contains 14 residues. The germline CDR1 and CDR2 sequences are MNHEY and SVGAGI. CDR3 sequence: CASRAGLSTYEQYF. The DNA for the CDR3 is TGTGCCAGCAGGGCAGGGTTATCCACCTACGAGCAGTACTTC.

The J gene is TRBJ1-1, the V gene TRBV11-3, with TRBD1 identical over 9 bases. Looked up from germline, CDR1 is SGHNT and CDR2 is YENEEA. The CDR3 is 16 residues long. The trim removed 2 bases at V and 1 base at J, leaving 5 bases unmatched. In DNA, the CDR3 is TGTGCCAGCAGCTTACCTCGGACAGGGGAGAACACTGAAGCTTTCTTT. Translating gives CASSLPRTGENTEAFF.

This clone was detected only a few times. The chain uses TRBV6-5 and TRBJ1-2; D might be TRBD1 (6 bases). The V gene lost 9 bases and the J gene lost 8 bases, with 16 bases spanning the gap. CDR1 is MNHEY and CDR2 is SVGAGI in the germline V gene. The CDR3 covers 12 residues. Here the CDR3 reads CASSLSGGGYTF. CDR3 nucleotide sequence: TGTGCCAGTTCCCTTTCGGGGGGCGGCTACACCTTC.

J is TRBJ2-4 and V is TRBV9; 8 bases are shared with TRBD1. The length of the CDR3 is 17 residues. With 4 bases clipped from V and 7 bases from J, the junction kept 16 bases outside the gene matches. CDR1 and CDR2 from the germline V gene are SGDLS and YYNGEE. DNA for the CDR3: TGTGCCAGCAGCTATGGACAGGGCGCCGGGAGCGGGAACATTCAGTACTTC. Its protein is CASSYGQGAGSGNIQYF.

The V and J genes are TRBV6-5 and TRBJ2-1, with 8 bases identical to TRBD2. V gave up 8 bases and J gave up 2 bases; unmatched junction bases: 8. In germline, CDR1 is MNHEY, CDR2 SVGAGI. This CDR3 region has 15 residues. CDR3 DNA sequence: TGTGCCAGCGCTACTAGCGGCCCAGCCTACAATGAGCAGTTCTTC. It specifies CASATSGPAYNEQFF.

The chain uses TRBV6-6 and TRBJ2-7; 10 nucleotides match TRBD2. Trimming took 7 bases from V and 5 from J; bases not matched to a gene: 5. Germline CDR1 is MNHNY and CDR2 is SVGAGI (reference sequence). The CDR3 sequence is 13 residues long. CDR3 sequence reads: CASIPSGSHEQYF. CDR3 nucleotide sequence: TGTGCCAGCATTCCTAGCGGGAGCCACGAGCAGTACTTC.

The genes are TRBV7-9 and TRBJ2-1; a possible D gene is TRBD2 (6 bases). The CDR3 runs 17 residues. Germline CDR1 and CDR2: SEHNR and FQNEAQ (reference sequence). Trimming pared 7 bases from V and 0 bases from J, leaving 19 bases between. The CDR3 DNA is TGTGCCAGCACCGGGGGAATGGGCGGAAGCTCCTACAATGAGCAGTTCTTC. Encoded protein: CASTGGMGGSSYNEQFF.

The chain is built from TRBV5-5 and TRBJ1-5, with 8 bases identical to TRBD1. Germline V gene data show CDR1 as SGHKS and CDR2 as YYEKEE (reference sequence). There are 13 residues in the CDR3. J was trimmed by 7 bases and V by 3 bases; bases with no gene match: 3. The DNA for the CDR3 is TGTGCCAGCAGCTGGGGACAGGACCAGCCCCAGCATTTT. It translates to CASSWGQDQPQHF.

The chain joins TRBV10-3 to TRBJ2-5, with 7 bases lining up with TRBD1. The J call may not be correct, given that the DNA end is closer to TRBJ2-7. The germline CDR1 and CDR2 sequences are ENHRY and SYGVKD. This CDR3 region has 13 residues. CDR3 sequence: CAISWTGNNEQYF. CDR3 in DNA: TGTGCCATCAGTTGGACAGGCAACAACGAGCAGTACTTC.

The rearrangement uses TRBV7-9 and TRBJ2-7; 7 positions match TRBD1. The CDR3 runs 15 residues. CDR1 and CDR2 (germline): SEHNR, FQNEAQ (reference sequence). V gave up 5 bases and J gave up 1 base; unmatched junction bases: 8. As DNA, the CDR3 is TGTGCCAGCAGCGCCCAAGGGACAGTTTCCTACGAGCAGTACTTC. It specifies CASSAQGTVSYEQYF. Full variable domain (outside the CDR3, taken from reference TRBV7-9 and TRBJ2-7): DTGVSQNPRHKITKRGQNVTFRCDPISEHNRLYWYRQTLGQGPEFLTYFQNEAQLEKSRLLSDRFSAERPKGSFSTLEIQRTEQGDSAMYLCASSAQGTVSYEQYFGPGTRLTVT.

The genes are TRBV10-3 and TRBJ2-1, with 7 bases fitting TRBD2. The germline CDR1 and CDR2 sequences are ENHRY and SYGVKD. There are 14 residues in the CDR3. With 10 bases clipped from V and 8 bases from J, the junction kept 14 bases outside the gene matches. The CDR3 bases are TGTGCCACCCCCGATGCGGGAGCCGGTTATGAGCAGTTCTTC. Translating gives CATPDAGAGYEQFF.

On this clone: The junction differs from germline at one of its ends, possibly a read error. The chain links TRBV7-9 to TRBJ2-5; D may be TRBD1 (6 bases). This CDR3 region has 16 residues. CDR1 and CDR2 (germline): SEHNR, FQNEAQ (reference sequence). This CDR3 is CSSSQGGSGPKETQYF. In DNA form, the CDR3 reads TGTTCCAGCAGCCAAGGGGGTTCAGGGCCAAAAGAGACCCAGTACTTC.

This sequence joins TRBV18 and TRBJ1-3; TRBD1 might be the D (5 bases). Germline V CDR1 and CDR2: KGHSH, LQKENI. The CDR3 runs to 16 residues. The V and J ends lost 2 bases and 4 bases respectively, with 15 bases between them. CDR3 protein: CASSPNTRVQGNTIYF. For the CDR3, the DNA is TGTGCCAGCTCACCAAACACCAGGGTGCAAGGAAACACCATATATTTT.

The CDR3: CASSTTGSTTEAFF. CDR3 bases: TGTGCCAGCAGTACAACAGGGAGTACTACTGAAGCTTTCTTT. This sequence joins TRBV6-5 and TRBJ1-1; the D gene is possibly TRBD1 (6 bases). V gave up 5 bases and J gave up 5 bases, with 15 bases separating them. This CDR3 spans 14 amino acids. Germline-derived CDR1 and CDR2 are MNHEY and SVGAGI.